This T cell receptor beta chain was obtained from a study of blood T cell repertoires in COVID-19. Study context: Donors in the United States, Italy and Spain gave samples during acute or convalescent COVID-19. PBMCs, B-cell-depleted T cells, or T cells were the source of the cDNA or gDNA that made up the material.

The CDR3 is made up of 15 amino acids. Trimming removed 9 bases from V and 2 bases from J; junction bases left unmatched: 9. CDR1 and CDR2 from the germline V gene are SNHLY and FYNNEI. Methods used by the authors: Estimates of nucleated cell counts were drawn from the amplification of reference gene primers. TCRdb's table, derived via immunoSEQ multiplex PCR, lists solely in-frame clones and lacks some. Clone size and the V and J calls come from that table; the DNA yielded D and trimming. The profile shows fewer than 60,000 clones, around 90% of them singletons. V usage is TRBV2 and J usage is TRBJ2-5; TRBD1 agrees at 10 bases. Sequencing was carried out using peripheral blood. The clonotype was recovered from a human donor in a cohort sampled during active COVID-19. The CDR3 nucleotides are TGTGCCAGTCCACCGGACAGGGGGTTTCAAGAGACCCAGTACTTC. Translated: CASPPDRGFQETQYF.